This T cell receptor (beta chain) was recorded in a study of Graves' ophthalmopathy and Graves' hyperthyroidism listed by TCRdb under 2018. At the level of the whole study: Hyperthyroidism was considered stable if no progression to ophthalmopathy occurred within 18 months of follow-up. To tell Graves' ophthalmopathy apart from Graves' hyperthyroidism, and to predict which patients would progress to ophthalmopathy, the study relied on TCR beta repertoire signatures. A discovery set of 95 to 100 patients (roughly 43 ophthalmopathy, about 55 stable hyperthyroidism) was enrolled to explore V-J signatures distinguishing ophthalmopathy from hyperthyroidism. Following sampling, methimazole starting at 30 mg daily was administered to hyperthyroidism patients, and high-dose intravenous methylprednisolone was administered to ophthalmopathy patients. In total, 135 blood samples were TCR-sequenced: 40 to 45 ophthalmopathy, 75 hyperthyroidism and about 17 hyperthyroidism-to-ophthalmopathy patients. In about 6 hyperthyroidism patients, the T-cell repertoire of thyroid tissue was compared with the T-cell repertoire of blood. An independent validation cohort comprised 18 hyperthyroidism patients and 15 to 17 patients who later progressed from hyperthyroidism to ophthalmopathy. Study-wide conclusions, independent of this receptor: In validation, the model predicted ophthalmopathy progression with about 70% sensitivity and roughly 72% specificity; some 13 predicted patients were CT-confirmed with GO in a median of around 6 months. No statistical method was used to predetermine the sample size, and group allocation was not hidden from the investigators. Most of the expanded thyroid clonotypes with a frequency above 0.001 were also detected in blood, and it was suggested that the thyroid immune response may be reflected by blood repertoires. In cross-validation, the 13-signature model distinguished ophthalmopathy from stable hyperthyroidism with 85% to 90% sensitivity and roughly 81% specificity, and in the test set the corresponding values were 80% and 75%.

Hyperthyroidism patients were newly diagnosed, with disease duration under 2 months, and aged 18 to 65 years. Patients with other autoimmune diseases, uncontrolled infections, pregnancy or lactation were excluded from the study. Clinical symptoms, serum thyroxine, TRAb, thyroid ultrasound and orbital computed tomography were used for diagnosis. Trizol reagent was used to extract the total RNA, and its quality was then checked on an Agilent 2100 Bioanalyzer. A remark on this clonotype: Its antigen remains undetermined. The input lacks base qualities; no much larger clone sits a single base away.

Based on the germline V gene, the CDR1 and CDR2 sequences are MNHEY and SVGEGT. From the cysteine up to the phenylalanine, the CDR3 has a length of 13 residues. Only CDR3 DNA remains: 39 bases, in frame from the first base. V and J are trimmed by 7 bases and 8 bases, and the gene matches miss 7 bases of the junction. For repertoire sequencing, the TCR beta CDR3 regions were amplified from RNA transcripts. HTBI primers and the Qiagen OneStep RT-PCR kit were used in a first-round RT-PCR, which was followed by a second-round multiplex PCR, size selection and purification. Libraries were sequenced paired-end with 100 bp reads on an Illumina HiSeq2000. The authors processed their data as follows. SOAPnuke was used to process the reads, removing any read that contained adapters or uncalled bases, had a mean Phred below 15, or lacked an exact match to the constant primer or identifier. COPE v1.2.5 was used to merge the high-quality paired reads. Clonotypes were defined as unique nucleotide sequences and were aligned to IMGT TRB V, D and J references using MiTCR v1.1. The analysis was limited to V-J combinations with a frequency above 0.0001, which together covered around 99% of the repertoires. A TCR clonal expansion and chaos score per V-J combination was defined as the ratio of F50 clonal expansion to chaos observed in the TCRdist matrix. Welch's t-statistics and random forest were used to narrow the features down to 10 to 15 V-J combinations, which were then fed into a naive Bayes classifier. The Morisita-Horn index was used to measure how similar the thyroid and blood repertoires were. In-frame beta chains were kept once TCRdb had trimmed the public reads at Q25 with fastp and called clones with MiXCR. Merged by CDR3 protein, the rows form single entries marked with the most common genes and DNA. TCRdb assigned the V and J calls; the authors' analysis was not used. Counted in this sample were over a million distinct CDR3 sequences; around a third of them appeared once. The leading ten clones occupy around 10% of the sample.

The V and J segments used are TRBV6-2 or TRBV6-3 and TRBJ1-5; 8 bases in the junction line up with TRBD1. The sequenced sample was peripheral blood or thyroid tissue (not recorded which). This TCR was sampled from an adult man with Graves' hyperthyroidism. The CDR3 reads CASNRGAPEPQHF. Read as DNA, the sequence is TGTGCCAGCAACAGGGGGGCCCCTGAGCCCCAGCATTTT.